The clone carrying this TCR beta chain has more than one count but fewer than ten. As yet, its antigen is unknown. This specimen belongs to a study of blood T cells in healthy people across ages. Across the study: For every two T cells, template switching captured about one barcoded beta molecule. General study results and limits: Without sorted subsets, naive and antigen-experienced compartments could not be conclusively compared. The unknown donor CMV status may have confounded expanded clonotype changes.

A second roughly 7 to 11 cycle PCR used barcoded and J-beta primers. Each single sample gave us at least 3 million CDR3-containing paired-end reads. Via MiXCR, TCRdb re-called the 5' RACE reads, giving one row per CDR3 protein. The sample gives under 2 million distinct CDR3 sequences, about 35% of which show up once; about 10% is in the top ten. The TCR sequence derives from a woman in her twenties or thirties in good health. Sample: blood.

DNA for the CDR3: TGCAGTGCTACAAGGGGAGGGAACCAGCCCCAGCATTTT. It yields the protein CSATRGGNQPQHF. The genes are TRBV20-1 and TRBJ1-5; possibly TRBD1 for D (5 bases). The CDR3 is 13 amino acids. Germline V gives CDR1 DFQATT, CDR2 SNEGSKA (reference sequence). The V end was cut by 4 bases, the J end by 7 bases, with 14 bases between.